Shown below are 16 T cell receptor beta chains from a single sample sequenced in a study of T cell clonality in common variable immunodeficiency. Study findings and constraints: In common variable immunodeficiency, TCR beta chains reportedly carried fewer deletions and N-nucleotide insertions.

TCRdb's copy holds only in-frame clones and misses some; the assay was immunoSEQ multiplex PCR. The sample contains 9,400 or so clones, none of them singletons. The antigens for these receptors are not known. Source material: peripheral blood mononuclear cells. The receptors shown here come from a human donor with common variable immunodeficiency.

Ten or more counts support this clone. The CDR3 end lies 3 residues beyond the end of the read and is filled in from the germline J gene. V gene TRBV18 combines with J gene TRBJ2-3; 9 bases map to TRBD2. The CDR3 contains 17 residues. The V gene's germline CDR1 is KGHSH and CDR2 LQKENI. Unmatched junction bases numbered 11, after V lost 2 bases and J lost 5 bases. This CDR3 reads CASSPRGLAGVRDTQYF. Incomplete CDR3 DNA: TGTGCCAGCTCACCAAGGGGATTAGCGGGAGTAAGAGATACG.

This clone was observed at least ten times. The CDR3 end falls 3 residues outside the read, so it is completed with the germline J gene. The J gene is TRBJ2-1, the V gene TRBV19, with 9 bases that match TRBD2. Looked up from germline, CDR1 is LNHDA and CDR2 is SQIVND (reference sequence). The CDR3 runs to 17 residues. The trim removed 4 bases at V and 6 bases at J, leaving 13 bases unmatched. The CDR3: CASSSVVKRGAVNEQFF. Incomplete CDR3 DNA: TGTGCCAGTAGTAGTGTGGTGAAGCGGGGGGCGGTCAATGAG.

This clone was picked up many times. The read terminates 3 residues before the CDR3 end, so the remaining end is supplied by the germline J gene. The chain combines TRBV19 with TRBJ1-1; TRBD1 might be the D (6 bases). The CDR3 length is 15 residues. Germline lookup yields CDR1 LNHDA and CDR2 SQIVND (reference sequence). V lost 4 bases and J 5 bases, leaving 17 bases between the germline ends. The chain's CDR3 is CASSRDNIGKTEAFF. Incomplete CDR3 DNA: TGTGCCAGTAGTAGGGACAACATAGGGAAAACTGAA.

This clone occurred many times. From the germline J gene comes the end of the CDR3, since the read stops 3 residues before it. This chain joins TRBV27 and TRBJ1-3; a weak D match, TRBD1 (6 bases). The CDR3 length is 14 residues. The germline V gene encodes CDR1 MNHEY and CDR2 SMNVEV (reference sequence). V lost 6 bases, J lost 1 base, and 10 bases lay in between. The part of the CDR3 DNA that was read is TGTGCCAGCAGGCCAGGGGTATCTGGAAACACC. Translating it yields CASRPGVSGNT. The whole CDR3 sequence is CASRPGVSGNTIYF.

This clone was seen many times. The read finishes 3 residues shy of the CDR3 end, and the germline J gene is used to complete it. V and J are TRBV20-1 and TRBJ2-7; TRBD2 matches at 9 bases. The ends lost 3 bases at V and 3 bases at J; junction bases unmatched: 18. CDR1 is DFQATT and CDR2 is SNEGSKA in the germline V gene (reference sequence). The CDR3 contains 18 residues. The CDR3: CSASSPAGGPTRSYEQYF. The sequenced CDR3 bases are TGCAGTGCTAGTAGTCCAGCGGGAGGCCCGACAAGAAGCTACGAG.

This clone was observed many times. The read ends 3 residues early relative to the CDR3; the germline J gene fills the gap. V is TRBV2 and J is TRBJ2-2, with TRBD1 as a possible D gene (5 bases). The CDR3 extends over 13 amino acids. CDR1 is SNHLY, CDR2 FYNNEI, per germline. The sequenced CDR3 bases are TGTGCCAGCAGTGAAAAGGCAGGGTGGATG. It is translated as CASSEKAGWM. The CDR3, in full, reads CASSEKAGWMLFF.

This clone was recorded at least ten times. With the read ending 3 residues before the CDR3 end, the germline J gene is used to fill in that end. The chain joins TRBV7-2 to TRBJ2-7, with TRBD1 as a possible D gene (5 bases). Trimming removed 5 bases from V and 3 bases from J, with 14 bases in between. The germline CDR1 and CDR2 sequences are SGHTA and FQGNSA. The CDR3 spans 14 residues. The CDR3 sequence: CASSPQVQDYEQYF. The CDR3 DNA, read in part, is TGTGCCAGCAGCCCACAGGTCCAGGACTACGAG.

Ten or more counts support this clone. An end of the junction differs from the germline gene, which may be a read error. With the read ending 3 residues before the CDR3 end, the germline J gene is used to fill in that end. Other nucleotide sequences from this sample produce the same CDR3. The chain is built from TRBV6-4 and TRBJ2-5; D unresolved. Germline CDR1 and CDR2: MRHNA and SNTAGT. The CDR3 totals 13 residues. The CDR3: CASSYEVGETQYF. The DNA read from the CDR3 is TGTGCTAGCAGTTACGAGGTTGGCGAGACC.

Only a few counts were recorded for this clone. The CDR3 end falls 3 residues outside the read, so it is completed with the germline J gene. The chain recombines TRBV10-2 with TRBJ2-6; tentative D call: TRBD1 (6 bases). V lost 2 bases, J lost 2 bases, and 13 bases lay in between. CDR1 is WSHSY, CDR2 SAAADI, per germline. This CDR3 has 17 residues. The DNA read from the CDR3 is TGCGCCAGCAGTGAGCTGGACACAGGGACTGGGGCCAACGTC. Its translation: CASSELDTGTGANV. The CDR3 in its entirety is CASSELDTGTGANVLTF.

This clone was seen repeatedly, ten times or more. The read ends 3 residues before the CDR3 terminus; that terminus is restored from the germline J gene. The chain links TRBV24-1 to TRBJ2-1, with D perhaps matching TRBD1 (5 bases). The V end was cut by 4 bases, the J end by 7 bases, with 19 bases between. The CDR3 consists of 16 residues. CDR1 and CDR2 (germline): KGHDR, SFDVKD. The CDR3 sequence is CATSEYTGPGVNEQFF. CDR3 DNA (partial): TGTGCCACCAGTGAGTATACAGGCCCGGGCGTTAATGAG.

There are many counts of this clone. The read comes to an end 3 residues before the CDR3 does, leaving the germline J gene to fill in the end. The V gene is TRBV14, the J gene TRBJ2-5; no clear D gene. V lost 1 base, J lost 4 bases, and 7 bases lay in between. The CDR3 has 13 residues. Germline lookup yields CDR1 SGHDN and CDR2 FVKESK. The CDR3 bases that were read are TGTGCCAGCAGCCAAGGGCTGAGAGAGACC. It translates to CASSQGLRET. The CDR3 in full is CASSQGLRETQYF.

This clone was counted many times. Sequencing ends 3 residues short of the CDR3 end; the germline J gene provides the rest. The genes are TRBV5-1 and TRBJ1-2; TRBD1 is a possible D gene (5 bases). V was trimmed by 9 bases and J by 3 bases, leaving 15 bases between them. CDR1 and CDR2 (germline): SGHRS, YFSETQ. The CDR3 is 13 residues long. The CDR3 loop is CATRAGGDYGYTF. The CDR3 DNA, read in part, is TGCGCCACCAGGGCGGGGGGTGACTATGGC.

This clone was observed at least ten times. The covered CDR3 bases are TGTGCCAGCAGTCCCCGGGACAGGCTAAATGAG. This encodes CASSPRDRLNE. The entire CDR3 sequence reads CASSPRDRLNEQFF. The chain is built from TRBV27 and TRBJ2-1; 8 bases match TRBD1. The read finishes 3 residues shy of the CDR3 end, and the germline J gene is used to complete it. Germline trimming cut 5 bases from V and 7 bases from J; bases unmatched to any gene: 7. The germline V gene encodes CDR1 MNHEY and CDR2 SMNVEV (reference sequence). The CDR3 is 14 residues long.

The sample holds many counts of this clone. With the read ending 3 residues before the CDR3 end, the germline J gene is used to fill in that end. V usage is TRBV24-1 and J usage is TRBJ2-2, with TRBD2 matching 7 bases. The V segment lost 1 base and the J segment 4 bases; nucleotides outside the gene matches: 5. The germline gives CDR1 KGHDR, CDR2 SFDVKD. The CDR3 is 16 amino acids. The CDR3: CATSDLTGRATGELFF. The DNA read from the CDR3 is TGTGCCACCAGTGATTTAACGGGGAGGGCCACCGGGGAG.

This clone was counted at least ten times. The CDR3 extends 3 residues past the end of the read, so its final part is completed from the germline J gene. J is TRBJ1-5 and V is TRBV20-1; 9 bases map to TRBD1. CDR1 is DFQATT and CDR2 is SNEGSKA in the germline V gene (reference sequence). Losses at the gene ends were 6 bases for V and 3 bases for J; bases not matched to a gene: 6. The CDR3 covers 14 residues. This CDR3 reads CSARGQGPNQPQHF. CDR3 DNA, as far as it was read: TGCAGTGCGCGGGGACAGGGACCCAATCAGCCC.

This clone has at least ten counts. The CDR3 is cut off 3 residues early in the read; its end comes from the germline J gene. The rearrangement uses TRBV5-1 and TRBJ2-1, with D uncertain. In germline, CDR1 is SGHRS, CDR2 YFSETQ. Trimming took 0 bases from V and 5 from J, leaving 6 bases between them. This CDR3 spans 13 amino acids. The DNA read from the CDR3 is TGCGCCAGCAGCTTGGTACTGGACAATGAG. Translating it yields CASSLVLDNE. The CDR3, in full, reads CASSLVLDNEQFF.